The rows below give T cell receptor beta chains drawn from one sample of a study of shared clonotypes between healthy human individuals. The protocol was immunoSEQ multiplex PCR, while the TCRdb copy is restricted to in-frame clones and leaves out a portion. The sample consists of around 700,000 clones, about 78% of them appearing once. The sequencing input was memory CD4+ T cells sorted from blood. These receptors were obtained from a young woman in good health. The CDR3 runs from the conserved cysteine through the conserved F or W. A row's size may be missing; if present it is once, few, many or a size class.

>once|TRBJ2-7|TRBV2
CASSFQPRYEQYF
>NA|TRBJ2-3|TRBV5-1
CASSLGTKPDTQYF
>few|TRBJ2-6|TRBV7-9
CASTGPLGLRDSGANVLTF
>NA|TRBJ2-7|TRBV11-2
CASSPTSGPYEQYF
>NA|TRBJ2-7|TRBV28
CASRPTVSYEQYF
>NA|TRBJ1-1|TRBV5-1
CASSSGQPATEAFF
>NA|TRBJ2-7|TRBV5-6
CASSYPGQGYEQYF
>NA|TRBJ2-1|TRBV25-1
CASSTVALGNEQFF
>NA|TRBJ2-1|TRBV30
CAWSVTGNEQFF
>few|TRBJ2-7|TRBV5-4
CASSLVPGDPYEQYF
>few|TRBJ2-2|TRBV28
CASIPLSGRRVTGELFF
>many|TRBJ2-2|TRBV18
CASSLTSNGQGGLAGELFF
>NA|TRBJ2-7|TRBV25-1
CASSKGRGYEQYF
>NA|TRBJ1-2|TRBV7-2
CASSPQAYGYTF
>NA|TRBJ2-6|TRBV19
CASSIGPGANVLTF
>NA|TRBJ2-7|TRBV28
CASSPNRGSSYEQYF
>NA|TRBJ1-2|TRBV11-2
CASSLDAPPYTF
>NA|TRBJ2-1|TRBV5-1
CASSFQGDSYNEQFF
>NA|TRBJ2-7|TRBV18
CASSPREESHEQYF
>NA|TRBJ2-7|TRBV7-2
CASSWDRASSYEQYF
>NA|TRBJ2-7|TRBV10-1
CASSETSGRTYEQYF
>few|TRBJ2-3|TRBV5-4
CASSLGSDPDTQYF
>few|TRBJ2-2|TRBV2
CASSKLAGGTGELFF
>NA|TRBJ1-2|TRBV6-1
CASSEADVGFF
>NA|TRBJ2-3|TRBV7-2
CASSPGTLLTQYF
>few|TRBJ2-7|TRBV18
CASSADSRSYEQYF
>NA|TRBJ1-2|TRBV7-2
CASSLERTGGYTF
>NA|TRBJ1-1|TRBV11-2
CASSLDRGFSTEAFF
>few|TRBJ2-1|TRBV19
CASSSLAYNEQFF
>few|TRBJ1-1|TRBV15
CATSRGDRNTEAFF
>few|TRBJ1-5|TRBV5-1
CASSPGLDNQPQHF